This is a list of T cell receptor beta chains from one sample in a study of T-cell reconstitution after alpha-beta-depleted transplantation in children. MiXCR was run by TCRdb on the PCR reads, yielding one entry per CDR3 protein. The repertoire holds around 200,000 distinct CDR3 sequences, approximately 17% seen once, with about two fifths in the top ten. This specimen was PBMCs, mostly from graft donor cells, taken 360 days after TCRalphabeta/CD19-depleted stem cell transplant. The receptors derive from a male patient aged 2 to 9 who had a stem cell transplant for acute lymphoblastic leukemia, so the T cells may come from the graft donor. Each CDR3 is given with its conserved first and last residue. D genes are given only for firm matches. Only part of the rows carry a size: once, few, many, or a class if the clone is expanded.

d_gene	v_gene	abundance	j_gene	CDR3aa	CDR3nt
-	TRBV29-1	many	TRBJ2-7	CSVDDSGSYEQYF	TGCAGCGTTGATGATAGCGGCTCCTACGAGCAGTACTTC
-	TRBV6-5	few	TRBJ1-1	CASSYLGGGSTEAFF	TGTGCCAGCAGTTACTTGGGGGGTGGTAGCACTGAAGCTTTCTTT
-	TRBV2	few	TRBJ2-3	CATDPVDTQYF	TGTGCCACCGACCCCGTGGATACGCAGTATTTT
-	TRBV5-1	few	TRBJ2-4	CASSLVSGQNIQYF	TGCGCCAGCAGCTTGGTCTCGGGCCAAAACATTCAGTACTTC
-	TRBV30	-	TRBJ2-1	CAWCRAGGIYNEQFF	TGTGCCTGGTGTCGGGCAGGCGGAATCTACAATGAGCAGTTCTTC
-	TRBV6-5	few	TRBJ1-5	CASSYSGWDQPQHF	TGTGCCAGCAGTTACTCAGGGTGGGATCAGCCCCAGCATTTT
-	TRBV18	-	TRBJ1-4	CASSPEGRLANEKLFF	TGTGCCAGCTCACCGGAGGGGAGGCTCGCTAATGAAAAACTGTTTTTT
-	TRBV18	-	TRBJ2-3	CASSPNDLGADTQYF	TGTGCCAGCTCACCAAATGACCTTGGCGCAGATACGCAGTATTTT
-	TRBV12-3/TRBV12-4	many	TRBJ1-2	CASSPRIYGYTF	TGTGCCAGCAGTCCCCGGATCTATGGCTACACCTTC
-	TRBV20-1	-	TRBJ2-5	CSARNRVGETQYF	TGCAGTGCTAGAAACCGGGTAGGGGAGACCCAGTACTTC
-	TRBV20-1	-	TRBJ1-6	CSARRGSYNSPLHF	TGCAGTGCTAGAAGGGGGTCCTATAATTCACCCCTCCACTTT
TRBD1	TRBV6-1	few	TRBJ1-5	CASSASGQGPDLPQHF	TGTGCCAGCAGTGCCTCTGGACAGGGTCCCGATCTGCCCCAGCATTTT
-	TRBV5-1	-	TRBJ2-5	CASSFRFETQYF	TGCGCCAGCAGCTTTAGGTTTGAGACCCAGTACTTC
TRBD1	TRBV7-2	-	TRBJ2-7	CASSLGDRADEQYF	TGTGCCAGCAGCTTAGGGGACAGGGCGGACGAGCAGTACTTC
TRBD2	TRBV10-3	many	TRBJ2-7	CAISGGQPGLAASEQYF	TGTGCCATCAGTGGGGGACAGCCGGGACTAGCGGCCTCTGAGCAGTACTTC
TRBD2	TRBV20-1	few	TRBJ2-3	CSVPRRGSTDTQYF	TGCAGTGTTCCCCGGCGGGGGAGCACAGATACGCAGTATTTT
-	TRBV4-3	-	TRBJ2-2	CASSHLPLTGELFF	TGCGCCAGCAGCCACCTTCCATTAACCGGGGAGCTGTTTTTT
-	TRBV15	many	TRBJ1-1	CATSRVLENTEAFF	TGTGCCACCAGCAGAGTACTGGAGAACACTGAAGCTTTCTTT
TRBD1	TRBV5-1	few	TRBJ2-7	CASSHTPTGGSSYEQYF	TGCGCCAGCAGCCATACTCCGACAGGGGGGAGCTCCTACGAGCAGTACTTC
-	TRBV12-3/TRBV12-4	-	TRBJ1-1	CASSFRAGRAEAFF	TGTGCCAGCAGTTTCCGGGCGGGGAGAGCTGAAGCTTTCTTT
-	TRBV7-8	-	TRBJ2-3	CASSLSLRSTDTQYF	TGTGCCAGCAGCTTATCCCTGCGAAGCACAGATACGCAGTATTTT
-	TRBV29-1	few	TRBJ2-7	CSVVWQLSYEQYF	TGCAGCGTTGTTTGGCAGCTTTCCTACGAGCAGTACTTC
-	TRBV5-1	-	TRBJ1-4	CASSLWDSGDEKLFF	TGCGCCAGCAGCCTGTGGGACTCTGGAGATGAAAAACTGTTTTTT
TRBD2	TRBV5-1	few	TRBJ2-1	CASSLLIRTGTSGGNNEQFF	TGCGCCAGCAGCTTATTAATAAGAACCGGGACTAGCGGGGGGAACAATGAGCAGTTCTTC
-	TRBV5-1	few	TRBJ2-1	CASSLASGYDEQFF	TGCGCCAGCAGCTTGGCGTCCGGTTATGATGAGCAGTTCTTC
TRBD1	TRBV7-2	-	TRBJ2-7	CASSPWTGGTYEQYF	TGTGCCAGCAGCCCGTGGACAGGGGGTACCTACGAGCAGTACTTC
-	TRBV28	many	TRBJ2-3	CASSSLLAGRDTQYF	TGTGCCAGCAGTTCCCTTCTCGCAGGGAGAGATACGCAGTATTTT
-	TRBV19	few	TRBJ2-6	CASKAATGSGANVLTF	TGTGCCAGTAAGGCCGCTACCGGCTCTGGGGCCAACGTCCTGACTTTC
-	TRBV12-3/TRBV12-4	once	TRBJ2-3	CASSLGVGRSDTQYF	TGTGCCAGCAGTTTAGGTGTAGGGCGGTCAGATACGCAGTATTTT
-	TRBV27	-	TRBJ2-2	CASSRPGTSTGELFF	TGTGCCAGCAGCCGACCCGGGACCAGCACCGGGGAGCTGTTTTTT
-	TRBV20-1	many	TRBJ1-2	CSARDRDGREGWGYTF	TGCAGTGCTAGGGACCGGGACGGTCGAGAAGGTTGGGGCTACACCTTC
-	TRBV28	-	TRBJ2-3	CASSFPANPCTDTQYF	TGTGCCAGCAGTTTCCCAGCCAACCCTTGCACAGATACGCAGTATTTT
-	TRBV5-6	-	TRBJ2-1	CASSFQGPNEQFF	TGTGCCAGCAGCTTCCAGGGGCCCAATGAGCAGTTCTTC
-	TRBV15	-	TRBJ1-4	CATSIRSGVGEKLFF	TGTGCCACCAGCATTCGTTCGGGGGTGGGTGAAAAACTGTTTTTT
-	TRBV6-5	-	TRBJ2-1	CASSYSSSTDEQFF	TGTGCCAGCAGTTACTCGAGTTCTACGGATGAGCAGTTCTTC
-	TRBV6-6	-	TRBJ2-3	CASSYLTDTQYF	TGTGCCAGCAGTTACTTAACGGATACGCAGTATTTT
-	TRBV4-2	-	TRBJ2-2	CASSQGRGLYTGELFF	TGTGCCAGCAGCCAAGGAAGGGGACTCTACACCGGGGAGCTGTTTTTT
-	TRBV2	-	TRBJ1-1	CASQGNTEAFF	TGTGCCAGCCAGGGGAACACTGAAGCTTTCTTT
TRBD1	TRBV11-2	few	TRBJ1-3	CASSSIMGGQRNSGNTIYF	TGTGCCAGCAGCTCGATTATGGGGGGACAGCGTAACTCTGGAAACACCATATATTTT
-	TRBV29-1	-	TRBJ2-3	CSVEGLATDTQYF	TGCAGCGTTGAAGGCCTAGCTACAGATACGCAGTATTTT
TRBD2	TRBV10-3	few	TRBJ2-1	CAISETKTRGGGNEQFF	TGTGCCATCAGTGAGACTAAGACGCGGGGGGGCGGGAATGAGCAGTTCTTC
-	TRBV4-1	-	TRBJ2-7	CASSTRPDSYEQYF	TGCGCCAGCAGCACCCGACCCGACTCCTACGAGCAGTACTTC
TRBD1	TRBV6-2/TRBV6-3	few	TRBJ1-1	CASSYSIWDRASTEAFF	TGTGCCAGCAGTTACTCGATATGGGACAGGGCGTCGACTGAAGCTTTCTTT
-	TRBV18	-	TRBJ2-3	CASFTSGLSTDTQYF	TGTGCCAGCTTCACAAGTGGACTTAGCACAGATACGCAGTATTTT
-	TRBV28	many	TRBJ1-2	CASRAQLHYGYTF	TGTGCCAGCAGGGCTCAACTGCACTATGGCTACACCTTC
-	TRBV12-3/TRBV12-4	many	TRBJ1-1	CASSLGYGYEAFF	TGTGCCAGCAGTTTAGGTTATGGTTATGAAGCTTTCTTT
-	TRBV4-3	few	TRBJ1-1	CASSQTGRWNTEAFF	TGCGCCAGCAGCCAAACAGGCAGATGGAACACTGAAGCTTTCTTT
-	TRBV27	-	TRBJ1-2	CASSPSGGYGYTF	TGTGCCAGCTCTCCTTCGGGTGGCTATGGCTACACCTTC
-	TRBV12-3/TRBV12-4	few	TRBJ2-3	CASSLWGRDTQYF	TGTGCCAGCAGTTTATGGGGGAGGGATACGCAGTATTTT
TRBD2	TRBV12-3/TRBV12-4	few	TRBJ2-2	CASRQTGGGGELFF	TGTGCCAGCAGACAGACCGGCGGGGGCGGGGAGCTGTTTTTT
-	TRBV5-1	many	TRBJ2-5	CASRITGSQETQYF	TGCGCCAGCAGGATAACAGGGTCCCAAGAGACCCAGTACTTC
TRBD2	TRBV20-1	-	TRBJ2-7	CSILPPGGEQYF	TGCAGTATCCTCCCCCCGGGAGGCGAGCAGTACTTC
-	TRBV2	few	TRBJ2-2	CASRHRDPTGELFF	TGTGCCAGCAGACACAGGGATCCCACCGGGGAGCTGTTTTTT
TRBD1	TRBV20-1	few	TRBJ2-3	CSAIRDRGGRTDTQYF	TGCAGTGCTATCCGGGACAGGGGAGGGCGCACAGATACGCAGTATTTT